This is a list of T cell receptor beta chains from one sample in a study of blood T cell repertoires in COVID-19. Libraries were prepared by immunoSEQ multiplex PCR; TCRdb keeps only in-frame clonotypes and omits some of them. The profile shows more than 100,000 clones, less than 85% of them singletons. Specimen: peripheral blood. The receptors originated from a woman aged 80 or over with acute or convalescent COVID-19. Both conserved end residues are trimmed from each CDR3.

v_gene,CDR3aa
TRBV14,ASSQEGGYNEQF
TRBV5-1,ASSKLPRLAGASNTGELF
TRBV15,ATSRLRNEKLF
TRBV4-3,ASSQISSGEPYNEQF
TRBV5-1,ASSLNQGGAF
TRBV7-2,ASSSGQGVLGTQY
TRBV6-5,ASSRANYGYT
TRBV29-1,SVGQTGMDTEAF
TRBV2,ASSKTRIVY
TRBV7-9,ASIPGAAGPTNYGYT
TRBV6-4,ASSVGTSGTDTQY
TRBV7-2,ASSRLQGTHQPQH
TRBV6-2/TRBV6-3,ASSEMRGQPQH
TRBV4-3,ASSQRGLSNEQF
TRBV5-1,ASSAGLAGRSQETQY
TRBV27,ASSQGARGTYEQY
TRBV10-2,ASREFGTGDYGYT
TRBV15,ATASGTIGVSGNTEAF
TRBV18,ASSPPVSRDRGFYNEQF
TRBV6-2/TRBV6-3,ASSLGPRGGEKLF
TRBV30,AWSVLPNQPQH
TRBV6-6,ASSSRQSLF
TRBV7-6,ASSPSSNQPQH
TRBV7-6,ASSQTRGANTGELF
TRBV10-1,ASSVTLGSEQY
TRBV5-1,ASSYGTEQETQY
TRBV7-9,ASSTRTGGGNTIY
TRBV19,ASSWASGSTDTQY
TRBV28,ASSLLQVNSPLH
TRBV27,ATGQEGYEQY
TRBV2,ASSVDRDVQNIQY
TRBV7-2,ASSFGVAGEAETQY
TRBV6-2/TRBV6-3,ASSNLRQGGIHEQY
TRBV19,ASSIHRGNQPQH
TRBV6-1,ATFFRENTEAF
TRBV7-2,ASSLEGQGTEAF
TRBV19,ASRGGLAGGPRETQY
TRBV7-9,ASSLRGRLAGPDTQY
TRBV18,ASSRATGGVETQY
TRBV14,ASSPRSSFPYEQY
TRBV25-1,ASSDRGTERGYT
TRBV6-5,ASQRGPSYEQY
TRBV18,ASSPGGAGPAAQY
TRBV11-2,ASSLGWGGQGGTGELF
TRBV6-4,ASSEEAGGPHEQF
TRBV6-5,ASSLSGDTQY
TRBV19,ASSNGINNSPLH
TRBV7-2,ASAKPHNRGETQY
TRBV11-3,ASSTGQGTEAF
TRBV11-3,ASSFRGGGITGELF
TRBV19,AVGRSNYGYT
TRBV5-4,ASSLGKAKETQY
TRBV18,ASSQFGQGLSYNEQF
TRBV5-1,ASSLDGSDNYGYT
TRBV5-1,ASSFFQGNSGNTIY
TRBV5-1,ASSLPRDRYSNQPQH
TRBV7-2,ASSLTGLAGPRSYNEQF
TRBV7-2,ASSLGREGIYEQY
TRBV18,ASSPRVTGINYGYT